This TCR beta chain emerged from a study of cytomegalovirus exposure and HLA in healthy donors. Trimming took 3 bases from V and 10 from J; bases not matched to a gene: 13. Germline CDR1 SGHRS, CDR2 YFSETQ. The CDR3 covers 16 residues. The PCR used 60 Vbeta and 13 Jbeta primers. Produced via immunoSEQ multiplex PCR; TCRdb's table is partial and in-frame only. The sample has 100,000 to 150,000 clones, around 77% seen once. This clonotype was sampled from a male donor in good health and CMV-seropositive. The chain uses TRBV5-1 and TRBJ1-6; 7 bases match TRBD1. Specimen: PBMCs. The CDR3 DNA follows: TGCGCCAGCAGCTCTACCACCGGGACAGAAGGGTCACCCCTCCACTTT. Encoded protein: CASSSTTGTEGSPLHF. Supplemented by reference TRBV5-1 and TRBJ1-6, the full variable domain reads KAGVTQTPRYLIKTRGQQVTLSCSPISGHRSVSWYQQTPGQGLQFLFEYFSETQRNKGNFPGRFSGRQFSNSRSEMNVSTLELGDSALYLCASSSTTGTEGSPLHFGNGTRLTVT.